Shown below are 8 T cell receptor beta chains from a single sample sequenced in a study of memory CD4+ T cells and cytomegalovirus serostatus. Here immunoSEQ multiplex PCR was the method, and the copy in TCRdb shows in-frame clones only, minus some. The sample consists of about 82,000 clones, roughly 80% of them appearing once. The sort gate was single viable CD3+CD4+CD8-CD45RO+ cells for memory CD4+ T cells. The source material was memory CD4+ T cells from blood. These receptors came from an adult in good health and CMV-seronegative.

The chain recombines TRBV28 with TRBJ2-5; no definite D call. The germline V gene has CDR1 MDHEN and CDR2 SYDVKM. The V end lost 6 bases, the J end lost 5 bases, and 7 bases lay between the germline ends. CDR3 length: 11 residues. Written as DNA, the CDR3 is TGTGCCAGCAGCCTTCTCGAGACCCAGTACTTC. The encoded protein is CASSLLETQYF.

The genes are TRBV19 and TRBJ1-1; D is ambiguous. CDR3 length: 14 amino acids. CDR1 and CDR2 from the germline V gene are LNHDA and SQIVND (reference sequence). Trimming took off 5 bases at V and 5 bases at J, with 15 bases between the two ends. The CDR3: CASSEIGGRTEAFF. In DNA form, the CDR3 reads TGTGCCAGTAGTGAGATTGGAGGTAGGACTGAAGCTTTCTTT.

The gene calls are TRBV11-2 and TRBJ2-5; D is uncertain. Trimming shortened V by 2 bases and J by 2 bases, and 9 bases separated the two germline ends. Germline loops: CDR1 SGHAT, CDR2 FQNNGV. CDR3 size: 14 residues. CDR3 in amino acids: CASSLSFSQETQYF. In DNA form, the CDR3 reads TGTGCCAGCAGCTTATCTTTTAGTCAAGAGACCCAGTACTTC.

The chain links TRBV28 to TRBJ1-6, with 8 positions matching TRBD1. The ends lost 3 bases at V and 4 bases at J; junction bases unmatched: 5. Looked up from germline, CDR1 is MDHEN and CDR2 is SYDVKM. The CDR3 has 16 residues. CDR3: CASSFSRTGYNSPLHF. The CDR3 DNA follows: TGTGCCAGCAGTTTTTCCAGGACAGGGTATAATTCACCCCTCCACTTT.

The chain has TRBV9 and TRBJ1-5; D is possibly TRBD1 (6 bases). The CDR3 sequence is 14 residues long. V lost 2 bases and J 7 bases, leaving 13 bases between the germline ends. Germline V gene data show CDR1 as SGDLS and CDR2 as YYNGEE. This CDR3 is CASSVTGAGQPQHF. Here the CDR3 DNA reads TGTGCCAGCAGCGTGACAGGTGCCGGGCAGCCCCAGCATTTT.

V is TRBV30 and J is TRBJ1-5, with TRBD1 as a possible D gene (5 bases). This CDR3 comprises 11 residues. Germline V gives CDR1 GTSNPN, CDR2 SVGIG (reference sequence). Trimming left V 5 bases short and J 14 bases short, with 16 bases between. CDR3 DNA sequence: TGTGCCTGGGGCTCGGGGCCGACAAAGCATTTT. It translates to CAWGSGPTKHF.

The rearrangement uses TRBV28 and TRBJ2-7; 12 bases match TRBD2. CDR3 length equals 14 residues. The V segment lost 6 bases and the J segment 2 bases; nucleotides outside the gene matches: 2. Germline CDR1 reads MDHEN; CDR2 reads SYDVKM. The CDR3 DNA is TGTGCCAGCAGACCTAGCGGGGGGGCCTACGAGCAGTACTTC. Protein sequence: CASRPSGGAYEQYF.

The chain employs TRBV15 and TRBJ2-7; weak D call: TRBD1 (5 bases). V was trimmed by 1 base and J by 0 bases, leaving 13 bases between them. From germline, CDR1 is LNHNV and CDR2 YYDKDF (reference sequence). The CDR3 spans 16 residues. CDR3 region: CATSRGPGSDSYEQYF. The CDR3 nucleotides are TGTGCCACCAGCAGAGGCCCAGGGTCCGACTCCTACGAGCAGTACTTC.